These T cell receptor beta chains were read from a single sample in a study of blood T cell repertoires in COVID-19. The data were produced by immunoSEQ multiplex PCR, yet TCRdb's version contains in-frame clones alone and is incomplete. This table holds about 240,000 clones, 70% to 90% found once. Sequencing input: peripheral blood. All receptors derive from a man aged 50 or older with acute or convalescent COVID-19. Each CDR3 is given with its conserved first and last residue. The D gene is left open where the match is weak. Clone size, where shown, is once, few, many, or a class for clones that have expanded.

cdr3_nt	cdr3_aa	d_call	v_call	j_call	clone_size
TGTGCTAGTGCCATCTCCGGGACACCTTACACTGAAGCTTTCTTT	CASAISGTPYTEAFF	-	TRBV12-5	TRBJ1-1	-
TGTGCCAGCAGCGATAGCGGGGGCACCTACGAGCAGTACTTC	CASSDSGGTYEQYF	TRBD2	TRBV6-5	TRBJ2-7	few
TGTGCCAGCAGTAGGGACAGGCCGACTAACTATGGCTACACCTTC	CASSRDRPTNYGYTF	TRBD1	TRBV27	TRBJ1-2	few
TGTGCCAGCCAACTCCTGTACGAGCAGTACTTC	CASQLLYEQYF	-	TRBV6-5	TRBJ2-7	-
TGTGCCAGCAGTGAAGAGGTGCGGGGCTATGGCTACACCTTC	CASSEEVRGYGYTF	-	TRBV6-1	TRBJ1-2	-
TGCGCCAGCACCGAGGGGAGGGAAACCGGGGAGCTGTTTTTT	CASTEGRETGELFF	TRBD2	TRBV5-1	TRBJ2-2	-
TGTGCCAGCAGCTTAGTAACAGGGGGCCCGGCTCATTCACCCCTCCACTTT	CASSLVTGGPAHSPLHF	TRBD1	TRBV7-8	TRBJ1-6	-
TGCGCCAGCAGCCACGGAGCGCGTAACACTGAAGCTTTCTTT	CASSHGARNTEAFF	-	TRBV5-1	TRBJ1-1	-
TGTGCCAGCTCGCTAGCAGCAACTAACTATGGCTACACCTTC	CASSLAATNYGYTF	-	TRBV3-1/TRBV3-2	TRBJ1-2	-
TGCAGCGCTCTCAGGGGGCGAAGAGGCACTGAAGCTTTCTTT	CSALRGRRGTEAFF	TRBD1	TRBV29-1	TRBJ1-1	-
TGTGCCAGCAGCCAGACAGGGGAGAATAATTCACCCCTCCACTTT	CASSQTGENNSPLHF	TRBD1	TRBV3-1/TRBV3-2	TRBJ1-6	-
TGTGCCAGCAGTAACATTAGGGGGAACACTGAAGCTTTCTTT	CASSNIRGNTEAFF	-	TRBV6-6	TRBJ1-1	once
TGTGCCAGCAGTGAACGACTAGCGGGAATCTATGAGCAGTTCTTC	CASSERLAGIYEQFF	TRBD2	TRBV6-1	TRBJ2-1	once
TGTGCCAGCAGCGTAGCAGAGACTAGCGGGAGGGCCCCCACTTCCTACAATGAGCAGTTCTTC	CASSVAETSGRAPTSYNEQFF	TRBD2	TRBV9	TRBJ2-1	-
TGTGCCAGCAGTGGTGGGGGGGCCTTGAACGAGCAGTACTTC	CASSGGGALNEQYF	-	TRBV25-1	TRBJ2-7	-
TGTGCCAGCAGCCAAGCTGGAAGCGCAGATACGCAGTATTTT	CASSQAGSADTQYF	-	TRBV4-2	TRBJ2-3	-
TGTGCCAGCAGACTAGCGGGAGCGGAGACCCAGTACTTC	CASRLAGAETQYF	TRBD2	TRBV2	TRBJ2-5	few
TGTGCCAGCAGCTTGGAGAGGGACGAGCAGTACTTC	CASSLERDEQYF	-	TRBV5-6	TRBJ2-7	few
TGTGCCAGCAGTTCCGGGACAGGGGAGGAAAAACTGTTTTTT	CASSSGTGEEKLFF	TRBD1	TRBV9	TRBJ1-4	-
TGTGCCAGCAGTTTACGGGGGAACGGCTACACCTTC	CASSLRGNGYTF	-	TRBV27	TRBJ1-2	-
TGTGCCAGCAGCCGGGACAGGGAGGTGGATCAGCCCCAGCATTTT	CASSRDREVDQPQHF	TRBD1	TRBV7-9	TRBJ1-5	-
TGTGCCTGGAGTGGTAATCTCAGGGACAGGGGCAATCAGCCCCAGCATTTT	CAWSGNLRDRGNQPQHF	TRBD1	TRBV30	TRBJ1-5	-
TGTGCCAGCAGTTTAGTGATTAGCGGGACCTACTACGAGCAGTACTTC	CASSLVISGTYYEQYF	TRBD2	TRBV28	TRBJ2-7	-
TGCAGCGGGGTAGGGGAGGTTTCCTACGAGCAGTACTTC	CSGVGEVSYEQYF	-	TRBV29-1	TRBJ2-7	-
TGTGCCAGCAGCTCAGGGGTTGTCGACACTGAAGCTTTCTTT	CASSSGVVDTEAFF	-	TRBV7-3	TRBJ1-1	-
TGTGCCAGCAGTGACGCCACTTATACGCAGTATTTT	CASSDATYTQYF	-	TRBV2	TRBJ2-3	-
TGTGCCAGCAGCACGACAGAGACCTTTAGGTCCCTCCACTTT	CASSTTETFRSLHF	-	TRBV9	TRBJ1-6	-
TGCGCCAGCAGCTTGGTTGCGGGGGGGAACTACAATGAGCAGTTCTTC	CASSLVAGGNYNEQFF	TRBD2	TRBV5-1	TRBJ2-1	-
TGTGCCAGCAGCTTGGTTAGGGCAGGGATATCCTACGAGCAGTACTTC	CASSLVRAGISYEQYF	-	TRBV5-6	TRBJ2-7	-
TGTGCCTGGAGTAATCAGGGGTATCAGCCCCAGCATTTT	CAWSNQGYQPQHF	-	TRBV30	TRBJ1-5	-
TGTGCCAGCAACCGGACAGGCCGTTCTGGCGAGCAGTACTTC	CASNRTGRSGEQYF	-	TRBV21-1	TRBJ2-7	-
TGCGCCAGCAGCCCGGGACAGACATATAATGAAAAACTGTTTTTT	CASSPGQTYNEKLFF	TRBD1	TRBV5-1	TRBJ1-4	-